The T cell receptor beta chain described here comes from a study of blood T cell repertoires in COVID-19. Study details: The analysed material was cDNA or gDNA that came from T cells, B-cell-depleted T cells, or PBMCs.

Original handling: From reference gene primer amplification, estimates of nucleated cell counts were derived. This table comes from immunoSEQ multiplex PCR, and its TCRdb copy is limited to in-frame clones, with some not included. V, J and clone size reflect that table, while D and trimming were determined from the DNA. The repertoire holds 200,000 to 250,000 clones, around 84% seen once, with about a sixth in the top ten. The CDR3 runs 13 residues. Germline-derived CDR1 and CDR2 are KGHSH and LQKENI. Deletions cut 6 bases from V and 1 base from J, with 10 bases between. The chain joins TRBV18 to TRBJ2-7; D gene uncertain. This clonotype originated in an elderly woman with active or convalescent COVID-19. Sequences were obtained from peripheral blood. CDR3 bases: TGTGCCAGCTCTTACAGCAAATCCTACGAGCAGTACTTC. Translation gives CASSYSKSYEQYF.